This entry concerns a single T cell receptor (beta chain). The same CDR3 is also encoded by other DNA sequences in this sample. The authors' processing: How many nucleated cells were present was estimated from reference gene primer amplification. Sequencing was performed with immunoSEQ multiplex PCR; in TCRdb, only in-frame clones are kept and a portion is missing. V and J calls and clone size are copied from that table; D and trimming were computed from the DNA. The sample contains hundreds of thousands of clones, approximately 86% of which appear only once. These data are taken from a study of blood T cell repertoires in COVID-19. About the research overall: Collection of acute and convalescent COVID-19 samples took place in the United States, Italy and Spain.

Germline CDR1 is SNHLY and CDR2 is FYNNEI. This CDR3 spans 13 amino acids. Trimming removed 6 bases at V and 2 bases at J, with 8 bases between. The clonotype originates from a woman aged 55-69 years who had recovered from COVID-19. The specimen was PBMCs or T cells enriched from blood (not recorded which). The genes are TRBV2 and TRBJ1-3, with D unresolved. CDR3 bases: TGTGCCAGCAGCACGGGAGCTGGAAACACCATATATTTT. Translated, it gives CASSTGAGNTIYF.